The source of this T cell receptor beta chain is a study of technical replicates of blood from a few donors. Here immunoSEQ multiplex PCR was the method, and the copy in TCRdb shows in-frame clones only, minus some. The table has about 83,000 clones, roughly 90% seen once. This clonotype was sampled from a human donor in good health. Sequences were obtained from T cells isolated from PBMCs.

Here the CDR3 reads CASSLDLRGDEQYF. CDR3 bases: TGTGCCAGCAGCTTAGATCTAAGGGGCGATGAGCAGTACTTC. The rearrangement uses TRBV11-2 and TRBJ2-7, with a possible D match to TRBD1 (5 bases). The CDR3 contains 14 residues. The germline gives CDR1 SGHAT, CDR2 FQNNGV. Trimming took off 0 bases at V and 7 bases at J, with 13 bases between the two ends.